This T cell receptor (beta chain) was obtained from a study of control samples from healthy donors and cancer patients. The V end lost 7 bases, the J end lost 7 bases, and 10 bases lay between the germline ends. CDR1 and CDR2 from the germline V gene are ENHRY and SYGVKD. The CDR3 extends over 12 amino acids. This table comes from immunoSEQ multiplex PCR, and its TCRdb copy is limited to in-frame clones, with some not included. The data hold 68,000 or so clones, with nearly 85% observed a single time. Sequencing was done on a sample of blood. This chain connects TRBV10-3 to TRBJ2-2; D gene unclear. The clonotype was recovered from a man between 60 and 70 years old in good health. CDR3 nucleotides: TGTGCCATCAAACGACCCTACGGGGAGCTGTTTTTT. Translated, it gives CAIKRPYGELFF.